Each of the 22 T cell receptor beta chains below was sequenced from the same sample in a study of PD-L1 blockade in urothelial cancer. As for time point: peripheral blood 6 weeks after treatment start. Produced via immunoSEQ multiplex PCR; TCRdb's table is partial and in-frame only. The repertoire includes around 100,000 clones, about 91% of them detected once, and approximately 3.8% sits in the top ten. The sequencing used PBMCs, collected around atezolizumab (anti-PD-L1) treatment. These receptors were taken from a man aged 60 to 75 with urothelial cancer.

This clone was recorded once. The rearrangement uses TRBV7-9 and TRBJ2-5; 7 bases align to TRBD2. V shed 6 bases and J 4 bases; nucleotides not matched to a gene: 14. The germline V gene has CDR1 SEHNR and CDR2 FQNEAQ (reference sequence). This CDR3 region has 16 residues. CDR3 DNA sequence: TGTGCCAGCAGACCTCCCCTTGGGGAGGGCCGAGAGACCCAGTACTTC. Translating it yields CASRPPLGEGRETQYF. Full variable domain (remainder filled in from reference TRBV7-9 and TRBJ2-5): DTGVSQNPRHKITKRGQNVTFRCDPISEHNRLYWYRQTLGQGPEFLTYFQNEAQLEKSRLLSDRFSAERPKGSFSTLEIQRTEQGDSAMYLCASRPPLGEGRETQYFGPGTRLLVL.

The chain has TRBV6-5 and TRBJ1-2; D is uncertain. The germline V gene has CDR1 MNHEY and CDR2 SVGAGI. This CDR3 is built from 14 residues. The germline V and J ends were trimmed by 2 bases and 0 bases, with 7 bases remaining between them. CDR3 DNA: TGTGCCAGCAGTTACGACGGAGCTAACTATGGCTACACCTTC. It specifies CASSYDGANYGYTF.

The chain couples TRBV28 to TRBJ1-5, with TRBD1 as a possible D gene (5 bases). Germline V lookup: CDR1 MDHEN, CDR2 SYDVKM. V gave up 6 bases and J gave up 3 bases, with 15 bases separating them. CDR3 length equals 15 residues. The CDR3 protein is CASSSRQGSNQPQHF. CDR3 nucleotide sequence: TGTGCCAGCAGCTCAAGGCAGGGATCCAATCAGCCCCAGCATTTT.

V is TRBV5-1 and J is TRBJ2-1; 9 bases are shared with TRBD2. V was pared by 5 bases and J by 1 base, with 4 bases of the junction left unmatched. The CDR3 length is 15 residues. Germline assignment: CDR1 SGHRS and CDR2 YFSETQ. The CDR3 DNA sequence: TGCGCCAGCAGGAATAGCGGGGGTTCCTACAATGAGCAGTTCTTC. This encodes CASRNSGGSYNEQFF.

The chain combines TRBV15 with TRBJ2-3; unclear D gene. The CDR3 runs 12 residues. From germline, CDR1 is LNHNV and CDR2 YYDKDF (reference sequence). The V end was cut by 7 bases, the J end by 2 bases, with 7 bases between. The CDR3: CATTPYTDTQYF. DNA of the CDR3: TGTGCCACCACGCCCTACACAGATACGCAGTATTTT.

The chain recombines TRBV7-3 with TRBJ1-6, with no clear D. Trimming removed 1 base at V and 6 bases at J, with 10 bases between. Germline CDR1 is SGHTA and CDR2 is FQGTGA. This CDR3 contains 15 residues. CDR3: CASSLNPGTNSPLHF. The CDR3 DNA sequence: TGTGCCAGCAGCTTAAATCCGGGAACTAATTCACCCCTCCACTTT.

The chain uses TRBV7-2 and TRBJ2-1; perhaps TRBD2 as D (7 bases). V was trimmed by 1 base and J by 4 bases, leaving 17 bases between them. Germline V gene lookup returns CDR1 SGHTA and CDR2 FQGNSA. The CDR3 covers 17 residues. CDR3 loop: CASSLVSGGAGYNEQFF. The DNA for the CDR3 is TGTGCCAGCAGCTTAGTATCTGGGGGGGCCGGTTACAATGAGCAGTTCTTC.

This clone is a singleton in its sample. The chain joins TRBV5-1 to TRBJ1-4; 11 bases align to TRBD1. CDR3 length equals 15 residues. Trimming at V came to 4 bases and at J to 11 bases, leaving 10 bases not matched to a gene. CDR1 is SGHRS, CDR2 YFSETQ, per germline. CDR3 coding DNA: TGCGCCAGCAGCGGCGGACAGGGGGCGCCGGGGAAACTGTTTTTT. As protein: CASSGGQGAPGKLFF.

The chain uses TRBV10-1 and TRBJ2-1, with a tentative D call TRBD1 (6 bases). Trimming left V 5 bases short and J 7 bases short, with 15 bases between. The V gene's germline CDR1 is WNHNN and CDR2 SYGVQD (reference sequence). This CDR3 region has 14 residues. The CDR3 bases are TGCGCCAGCAGTCCCGGACAGTTAGGGAATGAGCAGTTCTTC. This codes for CASSPGQLGNEQFF.

This sequence joins TRBV6-1 and TRBJ1-2, with TRBD1 matching over 7 bases. The CDR3 spans 13 residues. V trimming: 4 bases; J trimming: 8 bases; junction bases outside the gene matches: 7. The germline V gene encodes CDR1 MNHNS and CDR2 SASEGT. The CDR3: CASSGTGERGYTF. The CDR3 DNA follows: TGTGCCAGCAGTGGTACAGGGGAGAGGGGCTACACCTTC.

The rearrangement joins TRBV4-3 to TRBJ2-1; D ambiguous. The CDR3 covers 17 residues. Germline CDR1 LGHNA, CDR2 YSLEER. V was cut by 0 bases and J by 0 bases, with 12 bases left in between. This CDR3 is CASSQDSSLSSYNEQFF. The DNA of the CDR3 is TGCGCCAGCAGCCAAGATTCGAGTCTGAGCTCCTACAATGAGCAGTTCTTC.

The chain is built from TRBV7-2 and TRBJ2-7, with unresolved D. V lost 6 bases and J lost 6, with 12 bases in between. The germline V gene encodes CDR1 SGHTA and CDR2 FQGNSA. The CDR3 spans 12 residues. Here the CDR3 reads CASRPRSGEQYF. As DNA, the CDR3 is TGTGCCAGCAGACCCCGATCGGGCGAGCAGTACTTC.

This clone was detected only once. This sequence joins TRBV7-2 and TRBJ2-5; D is unresolved. The CDR3 runs 13 residues. Germline assignment: CDR1 SGHTA and CDR2 FQGNSA. The germline V and J ends were trimmed by 2 bases and 0 bases, with 4 bases remaining between them. The CDR3 coding sequence is TGTGCCAGCAGCTTACCCAACCAAGAGACCCAGTACTTC. Translating gives CASSLPNQETQYF.

This sequence joins TRBV7-2 and TRBJ2-1; the match to TRBD1 covers 8 bases. V shed 1 base, J shed 3 bases, and the junction held 2 bases outside the gene matches. The length of the CDR3 is 15 residues. The germline V gene encodes CDR1 SGHTA and CDR2 FQGNSA. The CDR3 nucleotides are TGTGCCAGCAGCTTAGAACAGGGGGTCTACAATGAGCAGTTCTTC. This translates into CASSLEQGVYNEQFF.

This chain joins TRBV7-3 and TRBJ2-3, with TRBD2 matching 12 bases. The V gene end was trimmed by 2 bases and the J gene end by 2 bases; junction bases not matched to a gene: 8. The CDR3 is 18 residues long. CDR1 and CDR2 from the germline V gene are SGHTA and FQGTGA. CDR3 coding DNA: TGTGCCAGCAGCTTACGCGGGACTAGCGGGTTATACACAGATACGCAGTATTTT. Translated, it gives CASSLRGTSGLYTDTQYF.

In its sample, this clone was seen once. This chain connects TRBV18 to TRBJ2-7; 7 nucleotides line up with TRBD1. The CDR3 is made up of 15 amino acids. Germline CDR1 and CDR2: KGHSH and LQKENI. V lost 1 base and J lost 5; bases outside the gene matches: 8. CDR3 amino acids: CASSPLGGAFHEQYF. In DNA, the CDR3 is TGTGCCAGCTCACCACTAGGGGGCGCTTTCCACGAGCAGTACTTC.

This clone was found a few times. The chain carries TRBV4-1 and TRBJ1-1; 7 nucleotides match TRBD1. V lost 4 bases and J lost 0; bases outside the gene matches: 5. Germline V lookup: CDR1 MGHRA, CDR2 YSYEKL. The CDR3 is 15 amino acids. This CDR3 reads CASSRRQGMNTEAFF. CDR3 sequence (DNA): TGCGCCAGCAGCCGGAGACAGGGAATGAACACTGAAGCTTTCTTT.

The rearrangement joins TRBV4-1 to TRBJ2-2, with D unresolved. Germline assignment: CDR1 MGHRA and CDR2 YSYEKL. The CDR3 is 13 residues long. The germline V and J ends were trimmed by 4 bases and 5 bases, with 8 bases remaining between them. CDR3 amino acids: CASSPSTTGELFF. The CDR3 region has the DNA TGCGCCAGCAGCCCAAGTACAACCGGGGAGCTGTTTTTT.

The V gene is TRBV20-1, the J gene TRBJ2-7, with no clear D. The germline V gene has CDR1 DFQATT and CDR2 SNEGSKA (reference sequence). The CDR3 sequence is 11 residues long. Trimming removed 0 bases at V and 7 bases at J, with 7 bases between. This chain's CDR3 is CSARDLEEQYF. CDR3 coding DNA: TGCAGTGCTAGAGATCTGGAGGAGCAGTACTTC.

The rearrangement links TRBV29-1 to TRBJ2-5; 8 bases line up with TRBD2. After removal of 0 bases from V and 5 bases from J, the junction contained 8 bases not matched to a gene. Germline V gives CDR1 SQVTM, CDR2 ANQGSEA. This CDR3 has 15 residues. This chain's CDR3 is CSVEEPGLGFETQYF. The DNA for the CDR3 is TGCAGCGTTGAAGAACCGGGACTAGGTTTTGAGACCCAGTACTTC. Drawing the rest from reference TRBV29-1 and TRBJ2-5, the complete variable domain is SAVISQKPSRDICQRGTSLTIQCQVDSQVTMMFWYRQQPGQSLTLIATANQGSEATYESGFVIDKFPISRPNLTFSTLTVSNMSPEDSSIYLCSVEEPGLGFETQYFGPGTRLLVL.

V and J are TRBV11-1 and TRBJ1-1, with TRBD1 matching over 8 bases. This CDR3 has 14 amino acids. V lost 5 bases to trimming and J lost 1 base; unmatched junction nucleotides: 3. Germline CDR1 is SGHAT and CDR2 is FQDESV (reference sequence). As DNA, the CDR3 is TGTGCCAGCAGCCTACAGGGGGGGAACACTGAAGCTTTCTTT. Amino acids: CASSLQGGNTEAFF. Full variable domain (remainder filled in from reference TRBV11-1 and TRBJ1-1): EAEVAQSPRYKITEKSQAVAFWCDPISGHATLYWYRQILGQGPELLVQFQDESVVDDSQLPKDRFSAERLKGVDSTLKIQPAELGDSAMYLCASSLQGGNTEAFFGQGTRLTVV.

This chain connects TRBV7-2 to TRBJ2-1, with 11 bases lining up with TRBD2. The CDR3 is 16 amino acids. Germline V gene data show CDR1 as SGHTA and CDR2 as FQGNSA. The V gene end was trimmed by 5 bases and the J gene end by 5 bases; junction bases not matched to a gene: 8. The CDR3 bases are TGTGCCAGCAGCCTGGCCGGGACTAGCGGACACAATGAGCAGTTCTTC. Its translation: CASSLAGTSGHNEQFF.